The 16 T cell receptor beta chains below all came from one sample that was sequenced in a study of Tregs in tolerant kidney transplant recipients. The table came from immunoSEQ multiplex PCR; TCRdb's copy has only in-frame clones and leaves some out. This table has some 250,000 clones, about 80% appearing once. The sequenced sample was CD4+ T cells from blood. These receptor sequences come from a human donor in good health.

J is TRBJ2-1 and V is TRBV18; 7 bases match TRBD1. Germline V gene sequence: CDR1 KGHSH, CDR2 LQKENI. Losses at the gene ends were 3 bases for V and 12 bases for J; bases not matched to a gene: 5. The CDR3 covers 12 residues. CDR3 residues: CASSPETGSQFF. DNA for the CDR3: TGTGCCAGCTCACCCGAGACAGGGTCGCAGTTCTTC.

CDR3 sequence reads: CASSLASGQPQHF. The CDR3 DNA sequence: TGTGCCAGCAGCTTAGCTAGCGGTCAGCCCCAGCATTTT. The rearrangement joins TRBV11-2 to TRBJ1-5; D is unresolved. This CDR3 has 13 residues. V was clipped by 1 base and J by 6 bases, with 7 bases between them. Germline CDR1 and CDR2: SGHAT and FQNNGV.

The chain joins TRBV4-1 to TRBJ2-4, with no clear D. This CDR3 has 16 residues. Between the trimmed V and J ends, which lost 1 base and 0 bases, there was a span of 10 bases. CDR1 is MGHRA, CDR2 YSYEKL, per germline. For the CDR3, the DNA is TGCGCCAGCAGCCAAGTCTGGGTGCTAGCCAAAAACATTCAGTACTTC. Its protein is CASSQVWVLAKNIQYF.

As concerns this clone: Its ends do not fully match the called genes, so a read error is possible. The rearrangement uses TRBV7-7 and TRBJ2-7, with D perhaps TRBD1 (6 bases). CDR3 size: 14 residues. Germline V gene data show CDR1 as SSHAT and CDR2 as FNYEAQ (reference sequence). The CDR3 sequence is CASSLSTGSYEQYF. For the CDR3, the DNA is TGTGCTAGCAGCTTATCGACAGGCTCCTACGAGCAGTACTTC.

This clone occurred once. The chain joins TRBV4-2 to TRBJ1-2, with D possibly TRBD1 on 5 matching bases. This CDR3 comprises 16 residues. In germline, CDR1 is LGHNA, CDR2 YNFKEQ. V was shortened by 4 bases and J by 5 bases, with 20 bases between the two germline ends. The CDR3 sequence is CASSPEGTAMGYGYTF. Written as DNA, the CDR3 is TGTGCCAGCAGCCCGGAGGGGACCGCGATGGGGTATGGCTACACCTTC.

The V and J genes are TRBV5-4 and TRBJ2-1; TRBD1 matches at 7 bases. V shed 4 bases and J 11 bases; nucleotides not matched to a gene: 9. Germline-derived CDR1 and CDR2 are SGHNT and YYREEE (reference sequence). This CDR3 has 13 amino acids. CDR3 loop: CASSMDRPHKQFF. In DNA, the CDR3 is TGTGCCAGCAGCATGGACAGGCCGCATAAGCAGTTCTTC.

CDR3 protein: CASSYSDRGGEQYF. CDR3 nucleotide sequence: TGTGCCAGCAGTTACTCGGACAGGGGTGGCGAGCAGTACTTC. The chain is built from TRBV6-5 and TRBJ2-7; 9 positions match TRBD1. The CDR3 extends over 14 amino acids. Germline V gene sequence: CDR1 MNHEY, CDR2 SVGAGI. V dropped 0 bases and J dropped 6; count of bases not matched to a gene: 3.

CDR3: CAWSVGTTLNEQFF. The DNA of the CDR3 is TGTGCCTGGAGTGTAGGGACTACTTTGAATGAGCAGTTCTTC. V is TRBV30 and J is TRBJ2-1; 7 bases map to TRBD2. The CDR3 has 14 amino acids. V was pared by 0 bases and J by 7 bases, with 6 bases of the junction left unmatched. Germline V gene sequence: CDR1 GTSNPN, CDR2 SVGIG (reference sequence).

The chain is built from TRBV6-6 and TRBJ2-1, with D possibly being TRBD1 or TRBD2 (7 bases each). Between the trimmed V and J ends, which lost 6 bases and 6 bases, there was a span of 12 bases. This CDR3 spans 13 amino acids. From germline, CDR1 is MNHNY and CDR2 SVGAGI (reference sequence). The CDR3, as DNA: TGTGCCAGCAGACAGGGGAGGGGCAATGAGCAGTTCTTC. This encodes CASRQGRGNEQFF.

The rearrangement links TRBV19 to TRBJ2-1; 9 bases are shared with TRBD2. The CDR3 contains 17 residues. CDR1 is LNHDA, CDR2 SQIVND, per germline (reference sequence). The ends lost 6 bases at V and 5 bases at J; junction bases unmatched: 14. CDR3: CASSRRLAERPHNEQFF. The DNA for the CDR3 is TGTGCCAGTAGCCGCAGACTAGCGGAACGCCCCCACAATGAGCAGTTCTTC.

The rearrangement links TRBV7-2 to TRBJ1-2; D is possibly TRBD1 (5 bases). Deletions cut 3 bases from V and 6 bases from J, with 8 bases between. Germline loops: CDR1 SGHTA, CDR2 FQGNSA. The CDR3 length is 12 residues. The CDR3 region has the DNA TGTGCCAGCAGCTTGGCGGGGGATGGCTACACCTTC. Translated: CASSLAGDGYTF. Full variable domain (outside the CDR3, taken from reference TRBV7-2 and TRBJ1-2): GAGVSQSPSNKVTEKGKDVELRCDPISGHTALYWYRQSLGQGLEFLIYFQGNSAPDKSGLPSDRFSAERTGGSVSTLTIQRTQQEDSAVYLCASSLAGDGYTFGSGTRLTVV.

The sample holds a few counts of this clone. The chain joins TRBV19 to TRBJ1-1; the D is unclear. V shed 3 bases and J shed 1 base, with 9 bases lying between them. CDR1 and CDR2 (germline): LNHDA, SQIVND (reference sequence). This CDR3 has 14 residues. The CDR3 here is CASSIWTANTEAFF. For the CDR3, the DNA is TGTGCCAGTAGTATCTGGACGGCGAACACTGAAGCTTTCTTT.

The genes are TRBV6-5 and TRBJ2-5; D is perhaps TRBD2 (7 bases). Trimming pared 2 bases from V and 5 bases from J, leaving 18 bases between. Looked up from germline, CDR1 is MNHEY and CDR2 is SVGAGI. The CDR3 spans 16 residues. CDR3 region: CASSYDGGRRSETQYF. The CDR3 DNA sequence: TGTGCCAGCAGTTACGACGGGGGGCGAAGGTCGGAGACCCAGTACTTC.

The V gene is TRBV11-2, the J gene TRBJ1-2, with unresolved D. This CDR3 contains 16 residues. The V gene lost 1 base and the J gene lost 7 bases, with 19 bases spanning the gap. Germline lookup yields CDR1 SGHAT and CDR2 FQNNGV. Here the CDR3 DNA reads TGTGCCAGCAGCTTAGCCGTGACATTCTTCGGCTCTGGCTACACCTTC. It translates to CASSLAVTFFGSGYTF. Full variable domain (remainder filled in from reference TRBV11-2 and TRBJ1-2): EAGVAQSPRYKIIEKRQSVAFWCNPISGHATLYWYQQILGQGPKLLIQFQNNGVVDDSQLPKDRFSAERLKGVDSTLKIQPAKLEDSAVYLCASSLAVTFFGSGYTFGSGTRLTVV.

The chain is built from TRBV7-9 and TRBJ1-2; 7 positions agree with TRBD1. CDR1 and CDR2 from the germline V gene are SEHNR and FQNEAQ (reference sequence). The CDR3 runs 14 residues. V was clipped by 5 bases and J by 8 bases; unmatched bases: 11. This chain's CDR3 is CASSLGVRGGGYTF. The CDR3 DNA reads as TGTGCCAGCAGCCTAGGCGTCAGGGGGGGAGGCTACACCTTC.

The chain employs TRBV7-9 and TRBJ1-2; the match to TRBD1 covers 9 bases. The CDR3 sequence is 16 residues long. The junction had 15 bases not matched to a gene; V was cut back by 5 bases and J by 8 bases. Per germline, CDR1 SEHNR and CDR2 FQNEAQ (reference sequence). The CDR3, as DNA: TGTGCCAGCAGCCCCTGGGACAGGGACAGGGAAGTCGGCTACACCTTC. This translates into CASSPWDRDREVGYTF.